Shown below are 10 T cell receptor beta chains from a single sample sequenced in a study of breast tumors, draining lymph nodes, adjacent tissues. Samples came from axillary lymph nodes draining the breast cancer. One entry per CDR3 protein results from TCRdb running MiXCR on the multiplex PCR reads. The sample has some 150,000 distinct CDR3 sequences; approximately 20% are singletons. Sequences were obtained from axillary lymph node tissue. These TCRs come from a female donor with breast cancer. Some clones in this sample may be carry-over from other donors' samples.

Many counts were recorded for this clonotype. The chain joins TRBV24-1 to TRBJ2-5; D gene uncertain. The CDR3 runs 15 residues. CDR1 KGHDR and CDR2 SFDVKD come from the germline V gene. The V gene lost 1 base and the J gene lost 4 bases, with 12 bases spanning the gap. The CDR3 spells CATSDFLGFRETQYF. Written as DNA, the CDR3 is TGTGCCACCAGTGATTTCCTGGGGTTTCGAGAGACCCAGTACTTC.

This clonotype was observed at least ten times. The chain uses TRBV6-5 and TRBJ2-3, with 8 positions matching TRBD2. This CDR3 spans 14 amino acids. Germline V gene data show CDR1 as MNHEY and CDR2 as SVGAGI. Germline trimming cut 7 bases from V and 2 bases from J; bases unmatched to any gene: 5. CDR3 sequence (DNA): TGTGCCAGCAAGGCGGGAGGCTCCACAGATACGCAGTATTTT. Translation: CASKAGGSTDTQYF.

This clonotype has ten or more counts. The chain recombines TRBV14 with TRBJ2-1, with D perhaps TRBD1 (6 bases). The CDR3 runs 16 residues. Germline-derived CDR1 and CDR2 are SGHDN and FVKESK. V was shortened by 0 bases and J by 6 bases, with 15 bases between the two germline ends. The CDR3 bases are TGTGCCAGCAGCCAAGATCTGGGGGCCGTCGTCAATGAGCAGTTCTTC. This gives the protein CASSQDLGAVVNEQFF.

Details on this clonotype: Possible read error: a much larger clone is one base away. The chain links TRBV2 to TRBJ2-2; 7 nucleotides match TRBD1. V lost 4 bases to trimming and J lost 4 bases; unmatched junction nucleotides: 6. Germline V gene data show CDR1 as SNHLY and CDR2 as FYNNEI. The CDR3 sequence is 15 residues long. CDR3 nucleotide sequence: TGTGCCAGCAGTGCGACGACAGGGCGCACCGGGGAGCTGTTTTTT. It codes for CASSATTGRTGELFF.

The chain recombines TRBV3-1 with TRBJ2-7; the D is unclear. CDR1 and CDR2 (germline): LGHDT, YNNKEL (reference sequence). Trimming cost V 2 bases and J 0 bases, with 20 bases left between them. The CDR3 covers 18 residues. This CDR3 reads CASSQYVPVALSSYEQYF. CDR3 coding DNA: TGTGCCAGCAGCCAATATGTCCCCGTGGCCCTGAGCTCCTACGAGCAGTACTTC.

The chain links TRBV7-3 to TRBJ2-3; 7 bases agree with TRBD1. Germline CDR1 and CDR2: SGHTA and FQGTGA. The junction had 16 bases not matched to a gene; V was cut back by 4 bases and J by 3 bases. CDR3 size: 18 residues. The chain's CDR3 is CASSSVSGAGGFTDTQYF. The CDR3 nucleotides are TGTGCCAGCAGCTCAGTTTCCGGGGCAGGGGGATTTACAGATACGCAGTATTTT.

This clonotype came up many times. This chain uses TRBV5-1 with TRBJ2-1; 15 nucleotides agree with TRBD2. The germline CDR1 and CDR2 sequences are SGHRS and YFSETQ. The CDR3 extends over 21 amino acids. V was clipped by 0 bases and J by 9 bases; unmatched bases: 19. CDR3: CASSLVGNSGGLAGGPVEQFF. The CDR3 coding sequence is TGCGCCAGCAGCTTGGTGGGAAACAGTGGCGGACTAGCGGGAGGGCCGGTTGAGCAGTTCTTC.

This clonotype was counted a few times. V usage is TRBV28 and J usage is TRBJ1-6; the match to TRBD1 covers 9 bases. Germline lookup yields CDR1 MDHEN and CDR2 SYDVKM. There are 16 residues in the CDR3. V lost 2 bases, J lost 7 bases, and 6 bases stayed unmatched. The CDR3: CASSLHAGQGNSPLHF. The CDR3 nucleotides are TGTGCCAGCAGTTTACATGCGGGACAGGGAAATTCACCCCTCCACTTT.

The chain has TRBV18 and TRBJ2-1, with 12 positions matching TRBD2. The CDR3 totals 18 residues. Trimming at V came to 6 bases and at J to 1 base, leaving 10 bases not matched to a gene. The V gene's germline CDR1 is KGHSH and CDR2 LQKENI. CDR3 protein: CASSRPGLAGSSYNEQFF. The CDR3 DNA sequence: TGTGCCAGCTCCAGACCGGGACTAGCGGGTTCTTCCTACAATGAGCAGTTCTTC.

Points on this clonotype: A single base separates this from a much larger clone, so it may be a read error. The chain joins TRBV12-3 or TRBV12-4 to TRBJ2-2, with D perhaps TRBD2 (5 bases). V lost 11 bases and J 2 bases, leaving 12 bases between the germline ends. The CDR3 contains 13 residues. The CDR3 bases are TGTGCCGGCTCGGGGAAAAACACCGGGGAGCTGTTTTTT. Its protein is CAGSGKNTGELFF.